The table lists the clone carrying this T cell receptor beta chain with many counts. Its antigen is not known. Here immunoSEQ multiplex PCR was the method, and the copy in TCRdb shows in-frame clones only, minus some. The specimen gives about 36,000 clones without singletons; the ten biggest hold roughly 1.3%. The data were taken from a study of T cells after posttransplantation cyclophosphamide. General study points: Later blood repertoires were often dominated by clones from the donor CD8+ memory compartment.

Per germline, CDR1 MGHRA and CDR2 YSYEKL. With 0 bases removed from V and 2 bases from J, the gap between germline ends came to 5 bases. This CDR3 region has 13 residues. This clonotype was obtained from a girl aged 5-17 years in good health, CMV-negative, and a related stem cell transplant donor. The genes are TRBV4-1 and TRBJ2-7; D unresolved. The source material was PBMCs. The CDR3 DNA reads as TGCGCCAGCAGCCAAGAACGGGCCTACGAGCAGTACTTC. Amino acids: CASSQERAYEQYF.